The 6 T cell receptor beta chains listed next were all sequenced from one sample in a study of cytomegalovirus exposure and HLA in healthy donors. The study ran its PCR with 60 Vbeta and 13 Jbeta primers. The table came from immunoSEQ multiplex PCR; TCRdb's copy has only in-frame clones and leaves some out. The sample yields more than 95,000 clones, under 85% seen once. The source material was PBMCs. These receptors all come from a woman in her forties or fifties in good health and CMV-seropositive.

The rearrangement joins TRBV2 to TRBJ1-2; no reliable D call. Germline loops: CDR1 SNHLY, CDR2 FYNNEI. CDR3 size: 11 residues. V shed 2 bases and J shed 7 bases, with 5 bases lying between them. The CDR3 sequence: CASSEQVGYTF. CDR3 coding DNA: TGTGCCAGCAGTGAACAGGTTGGCTACACCTTC.

The chain combines TRBV4-2 with TRBJ2-5; 9 bases agree with TRBD2. This CDR3 comprises 16 residues. V lost 3 bases to trimming and J lost 2 bases; unmatched junction nucleotides: 7. Per germline, CDR1 LGHNA and CDR2 YNFKEQ. Written as DNA, the CDR3 is TGTGCCAGCAGCCACGGTCTGCGGGGGGGTCAAGAGACCCAGTACTTC. Translated, it gives CASSHGLRGGQETQYF.

The gene calls are TRBV4-1 and TRBJ1-4; 8 bases are a match to TRBD1. The germline gives CDR1 MGHRA, CDR2 YSYEKL. Trimming removed 3 bases from V and 2 bases from J; junction bases left unmatched: 11. This CDR3 comprises 18 residues. The chain's CDR3 is CASSQIPPGGRTNEKLFF. The CDR3 DNA reads TGCGCCAGCAGCCAGATCCCCCCAGGGGGCCGGACTAATGAAAAACTGTTTTTT.

The chain combines TRBV6-5 with TRBJ1-6, with D uncertain. V was pared by 8 bases and J by 6 bases, with 14 bases between. CDR1 MNHEY and CDR2 SVGAGI come from the germline V gene. The CDR3 length is 14 residues. CDR3 nucleotide sequence: TGTGCCAGCGCCCGGGAAAGGGTTAATTCACCCCTCCACTTT. Translation: CASARERVNSPLHF.

The chain recombines TRBV5-1 with TRBJ2-1, with 11 positions matching TRBD2. The germline V gene has CDR1 SGHRS and CDR2 YFSETQ. The CDR3 spans 18 residues. The ends lost 1 base at V and 0 bases at J; junction bases unmatched: 6. CDR3: CASSLRVAGGFSYNEQFF. The CDR3 nucleotides read TGCGCCAGCAGCTTGAGGGTAGCGGGAGGGTTCTCCTACAATGAGCAGTTCTTC.

There are a few counts of this clone. The DNA for the CDR3 is TGTGCCAGTGGGGTTACTACTAGCTCCTACAATGAGCAGTTCTTC. Residues: CASGVTTSSYNEQFF. This chain links TRBV6-1 with TRBJ2-1, with D perhaps TRBD2 (5 bases). V lost 9 bases to trimming and J lost 0 bases, with 15 bases between them. Per the germline V gene, CDR1 is MNHNS and CDR2 is SASEGT. The CDR3 totals 15 residues.